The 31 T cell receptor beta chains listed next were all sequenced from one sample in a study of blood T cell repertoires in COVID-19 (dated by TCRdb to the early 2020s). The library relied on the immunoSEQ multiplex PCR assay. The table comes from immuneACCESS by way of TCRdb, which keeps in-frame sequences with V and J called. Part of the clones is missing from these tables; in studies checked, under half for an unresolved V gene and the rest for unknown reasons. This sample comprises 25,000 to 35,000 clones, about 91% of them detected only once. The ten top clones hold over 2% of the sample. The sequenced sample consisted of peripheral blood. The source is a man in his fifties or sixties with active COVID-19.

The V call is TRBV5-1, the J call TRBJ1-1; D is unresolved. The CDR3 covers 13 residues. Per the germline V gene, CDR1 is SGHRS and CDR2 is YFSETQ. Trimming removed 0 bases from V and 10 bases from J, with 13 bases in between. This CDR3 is CASSLGPRLGAFF. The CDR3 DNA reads TGCGCCAGCAGCTTGGGGCCGAGACTAGGAGCTTTCTTT.

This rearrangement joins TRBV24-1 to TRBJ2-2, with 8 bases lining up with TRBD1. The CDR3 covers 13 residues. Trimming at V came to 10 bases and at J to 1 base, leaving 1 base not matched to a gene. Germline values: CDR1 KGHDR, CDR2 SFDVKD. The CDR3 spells CATGTGNTGELFF. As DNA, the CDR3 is TGTGCCACTGGGACAGGGAACACCGGGGAGCTGTTTTTT.

CDR3 DNA sequence: TGTGCCAGCAGCTTAGGGGGACAGGGGGTAGAGCAGTACTTC. Amino acid sequence: CASSLGGQGVEQYF. The V call is TRBV7-6, the J call TRBJ2-7, with 11 bases identical to TRBD1. Trimming took 1 base from V and 7 from J; bases not matched to a gene: 3. The CDR3 has 14 residues. CDR1 is SGHVS, CDR2 FNYEAQ, per germline.

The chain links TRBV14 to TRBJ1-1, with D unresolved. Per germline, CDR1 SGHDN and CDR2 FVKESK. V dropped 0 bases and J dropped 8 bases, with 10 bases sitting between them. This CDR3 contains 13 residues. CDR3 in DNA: TGTGCCAGCAGCCAAGACCGGAGGACGGAAGCTTTCTTT. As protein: CASSQDRRTEAFF.

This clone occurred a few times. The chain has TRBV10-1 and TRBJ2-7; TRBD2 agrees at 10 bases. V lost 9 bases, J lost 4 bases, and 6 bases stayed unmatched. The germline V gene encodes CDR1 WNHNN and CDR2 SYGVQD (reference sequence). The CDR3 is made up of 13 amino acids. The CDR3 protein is CASSLAGAYEQYF. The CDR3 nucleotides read TGCGCCAGTTCCCTAGCGGGAGCTTACGAGCAGTACTTC.

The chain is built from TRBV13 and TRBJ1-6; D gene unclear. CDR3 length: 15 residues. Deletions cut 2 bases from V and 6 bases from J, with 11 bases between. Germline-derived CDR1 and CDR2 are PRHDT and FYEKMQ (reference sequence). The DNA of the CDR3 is TGTGCCAGCAGCTTAACCCCGATCGGTAATTCACCCCTCCACTTT. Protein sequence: CASSLTPIGNSPLHF.

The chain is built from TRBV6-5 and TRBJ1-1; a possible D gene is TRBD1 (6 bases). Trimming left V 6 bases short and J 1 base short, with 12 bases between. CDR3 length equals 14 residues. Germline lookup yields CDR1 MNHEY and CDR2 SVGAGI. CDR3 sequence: CASRYRETNTEAFF. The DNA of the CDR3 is TGTGCCAGCAGGTACAGGGAGACGAACACTGAAGCTTTCTTT.

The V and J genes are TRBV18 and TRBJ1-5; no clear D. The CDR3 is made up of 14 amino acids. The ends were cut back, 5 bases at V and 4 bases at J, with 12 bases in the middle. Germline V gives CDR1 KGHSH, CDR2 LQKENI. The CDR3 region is CASSSGRENQPQHF. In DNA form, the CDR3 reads TGTGCCAGCTCATCTGGACGGGAAAATCAGCCCCAGCATTTT. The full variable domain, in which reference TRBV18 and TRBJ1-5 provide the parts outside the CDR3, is NAGVMQNPRHLVRRRGQEARLRCSPMKGHSHVYWYRQLPEEGLKFMVYLQKENIIDESGMPKERFSAEFPKEGPSILRIQQVVRGDSAAYFCASSSGRENQPQHFGDGTRLSIL.

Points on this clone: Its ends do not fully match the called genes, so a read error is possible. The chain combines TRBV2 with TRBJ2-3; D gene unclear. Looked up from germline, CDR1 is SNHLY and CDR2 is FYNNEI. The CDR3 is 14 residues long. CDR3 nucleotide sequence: TGTGCCAGCAGTGAAATTCGAGGTCGAGATCCCCAGAATTTT. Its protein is CASSEIRGRDPQNF.

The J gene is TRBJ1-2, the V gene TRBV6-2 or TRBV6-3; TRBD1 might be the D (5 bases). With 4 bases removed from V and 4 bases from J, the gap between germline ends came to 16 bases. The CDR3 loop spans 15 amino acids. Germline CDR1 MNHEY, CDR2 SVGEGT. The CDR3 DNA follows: TGTGCCAGCAGTTCTACCGGGGGGGGTAGCTATGGCTACACCTTC. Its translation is CASSSTGGGSYGYTF.

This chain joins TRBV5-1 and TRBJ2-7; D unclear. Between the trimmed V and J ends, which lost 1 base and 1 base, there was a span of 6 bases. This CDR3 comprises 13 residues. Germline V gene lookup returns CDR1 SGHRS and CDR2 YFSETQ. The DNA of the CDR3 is TGCGCCAGCAGCTTGTCTAGGTCCTACGAGCAGTACTTC. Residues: CASSLSRSYEQYF. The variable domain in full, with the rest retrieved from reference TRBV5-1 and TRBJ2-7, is KAGVTQTPRYLIKTRGQQVTLSCSPISGHRSVSWYQQTPGQGLQFLFEYFSETQRNKGNFPGRFSGRQFSNSRSEMNVSTLELGDSALYLCASSLSRSYEQYFGPGTRLTVT.

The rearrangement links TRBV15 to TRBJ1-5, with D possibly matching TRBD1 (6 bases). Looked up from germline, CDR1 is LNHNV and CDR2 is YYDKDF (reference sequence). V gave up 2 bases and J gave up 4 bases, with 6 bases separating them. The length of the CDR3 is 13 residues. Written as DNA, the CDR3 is TGTGCCACCAGCAGACAGGGGAATCAGCCCCAGCATTTT. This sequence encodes CATSRQGNQPQHF.

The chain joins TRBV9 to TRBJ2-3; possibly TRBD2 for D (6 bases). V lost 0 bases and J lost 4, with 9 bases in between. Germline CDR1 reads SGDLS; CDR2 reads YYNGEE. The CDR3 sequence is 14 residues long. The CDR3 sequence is CASSVVRDSDTQYF. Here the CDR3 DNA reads TGTGCCAGCAGCGTAGTCAGGGACTCAGATACGCAGTATTTT.

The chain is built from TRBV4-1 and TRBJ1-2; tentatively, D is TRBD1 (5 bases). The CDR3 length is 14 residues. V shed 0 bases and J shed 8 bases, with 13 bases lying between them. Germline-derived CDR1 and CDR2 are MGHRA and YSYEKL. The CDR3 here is CASSQDRQGGGYTF. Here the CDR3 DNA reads TGCGCCAGCAGCCAAGATCGGCAGGGCGGAGGCTACACCTTC.

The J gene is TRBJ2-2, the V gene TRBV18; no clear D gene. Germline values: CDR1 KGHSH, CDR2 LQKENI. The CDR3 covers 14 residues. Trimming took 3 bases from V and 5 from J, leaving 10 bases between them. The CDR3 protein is CASSPSLVTGELFF. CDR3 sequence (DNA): TGTGCCAGCTCACCCTCCTTAGTAACCGGGGAGCTGTTTTTT.

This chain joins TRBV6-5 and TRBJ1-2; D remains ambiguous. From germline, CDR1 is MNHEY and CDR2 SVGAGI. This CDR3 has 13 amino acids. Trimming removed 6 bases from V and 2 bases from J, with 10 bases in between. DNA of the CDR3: TGTGCCAGCAGCCAGCAGCGAAACTATGGCTACACCTTC. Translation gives CASSQQRNYGYTF.

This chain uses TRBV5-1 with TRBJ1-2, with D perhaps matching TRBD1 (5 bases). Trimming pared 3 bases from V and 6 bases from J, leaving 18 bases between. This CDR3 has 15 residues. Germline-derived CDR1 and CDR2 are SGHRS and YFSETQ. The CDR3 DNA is TGCGCCAGCAGCTACCAGGGTTTTAAAGGGGATGGCTACACCTTC. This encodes CASSYQGFKGDGYTF.

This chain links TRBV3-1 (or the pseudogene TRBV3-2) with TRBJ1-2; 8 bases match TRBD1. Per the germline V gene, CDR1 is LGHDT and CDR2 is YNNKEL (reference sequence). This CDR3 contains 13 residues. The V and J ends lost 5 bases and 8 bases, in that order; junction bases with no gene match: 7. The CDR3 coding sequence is TGTGCCAGCAGCTATGGACAGGGAGAGGGCTACACCTTC. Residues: CASSYGQGEGYTF.

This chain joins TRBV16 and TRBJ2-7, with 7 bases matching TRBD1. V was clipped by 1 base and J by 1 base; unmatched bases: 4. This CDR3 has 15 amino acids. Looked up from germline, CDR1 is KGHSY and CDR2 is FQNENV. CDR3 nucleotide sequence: TGTGCCAGCAGCCAATTGGGGACAGATTCCTACGAGCAGTACTTC. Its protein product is CASSQLGTDSYEQYF.

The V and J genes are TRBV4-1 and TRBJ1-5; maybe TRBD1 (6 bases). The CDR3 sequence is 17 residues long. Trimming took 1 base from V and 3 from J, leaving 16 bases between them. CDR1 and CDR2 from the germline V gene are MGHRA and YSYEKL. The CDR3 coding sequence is TGCGCCAGCAGCCAAGGGAGACAGCCAGGGGACAATCAGCCCCAGCATTTT. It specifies CASSQGRQPGDNQPQHF.

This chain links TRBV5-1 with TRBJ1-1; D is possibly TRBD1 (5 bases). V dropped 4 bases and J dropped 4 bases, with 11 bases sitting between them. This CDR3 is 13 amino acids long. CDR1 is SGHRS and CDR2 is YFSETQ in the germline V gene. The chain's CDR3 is CASSELGATEAFF. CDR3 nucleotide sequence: TGCGCCAGCAGCGAACTTGGGGCCACTGAAGCTTTCTTT.

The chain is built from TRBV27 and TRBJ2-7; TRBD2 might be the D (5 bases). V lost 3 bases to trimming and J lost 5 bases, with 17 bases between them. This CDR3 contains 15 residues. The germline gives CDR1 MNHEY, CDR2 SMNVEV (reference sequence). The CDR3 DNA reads TGTGCCAGCAGTTTCGGAGGTAGAGGTTTACACGAGCAGTACTTC. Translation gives CASSFGGRGLHEQYF.

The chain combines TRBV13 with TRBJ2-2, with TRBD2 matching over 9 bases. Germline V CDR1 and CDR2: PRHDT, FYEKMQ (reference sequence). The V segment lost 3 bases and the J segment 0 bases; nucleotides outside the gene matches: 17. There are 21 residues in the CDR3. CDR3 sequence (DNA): TGTGCCAGCAGCTTCTACGGACCCGGGACTAGCCCTCCTTCGAACACCGGGGAGCTGTTTTTT. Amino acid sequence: CASSFYGPGTSPPSNTGELFF. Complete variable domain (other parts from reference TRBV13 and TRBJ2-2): AAGVIQSPRHLIKEKRETATLKCYPIPRHDTVYWYQQGPGQDPQFLISFYEKMQSDKGSIPDRFSAQQFSDYHSELNMSSLELGDSALYFCASSFYGPGTSPPSNTGELFFGEGSRLTVL.

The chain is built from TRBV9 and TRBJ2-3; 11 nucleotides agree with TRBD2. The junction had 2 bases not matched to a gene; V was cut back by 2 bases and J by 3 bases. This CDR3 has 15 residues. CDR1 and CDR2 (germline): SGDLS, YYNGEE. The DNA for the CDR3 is TGTGCCAGCAGCGTGACTAGCGGGGAGACAGATACGCAGTATTTT. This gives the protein CASSVTSGETDTQYF.

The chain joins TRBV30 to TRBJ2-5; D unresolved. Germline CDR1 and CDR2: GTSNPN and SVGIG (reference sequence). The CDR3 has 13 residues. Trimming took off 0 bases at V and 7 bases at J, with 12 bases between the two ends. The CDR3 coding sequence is TGTGCCTGGAGTGTAAGTGCTCGAGGGACCCAGTACTTC. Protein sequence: CAWSVSARGTQYF.

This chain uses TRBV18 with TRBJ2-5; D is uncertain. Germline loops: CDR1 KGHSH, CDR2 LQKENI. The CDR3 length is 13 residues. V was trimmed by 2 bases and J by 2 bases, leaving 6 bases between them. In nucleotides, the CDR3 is TGTGCCAGCTCACCAACGCGGCAAGAGACCCAGTACTTC. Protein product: CASSPTRQETQYF.

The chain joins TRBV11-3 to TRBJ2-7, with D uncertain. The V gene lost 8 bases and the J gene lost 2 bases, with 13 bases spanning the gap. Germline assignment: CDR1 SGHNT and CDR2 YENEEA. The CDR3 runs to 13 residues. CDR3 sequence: CASSVRTTYEQYF. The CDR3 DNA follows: TGTGCCAGCTCAGTCCGCACAACCTACGAGCAGTACTTC.

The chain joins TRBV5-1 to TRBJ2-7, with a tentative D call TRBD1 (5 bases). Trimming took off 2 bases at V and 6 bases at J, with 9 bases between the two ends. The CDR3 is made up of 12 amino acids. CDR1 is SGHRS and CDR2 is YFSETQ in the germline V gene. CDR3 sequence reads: CASSFTQGEQYF. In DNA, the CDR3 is TGCGCCAGCAGCTTTACGCAGGGCGAGCAGTACTTC.

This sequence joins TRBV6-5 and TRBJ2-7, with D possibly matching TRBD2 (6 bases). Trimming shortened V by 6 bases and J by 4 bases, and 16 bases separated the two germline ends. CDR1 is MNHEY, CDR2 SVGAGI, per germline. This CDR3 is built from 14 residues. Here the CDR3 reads CASRANGGSYEQYF. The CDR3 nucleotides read TGTGCCAGCAGGGCGAACGGGGGAAGTTACGAGCAGTACTTC.

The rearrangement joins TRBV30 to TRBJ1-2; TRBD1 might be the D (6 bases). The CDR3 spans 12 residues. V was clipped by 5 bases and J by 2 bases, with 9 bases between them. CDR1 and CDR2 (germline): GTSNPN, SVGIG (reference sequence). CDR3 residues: CAWGQRNYGYTF. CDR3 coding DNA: TGTGCCTGGGGACAGCGGAACTATGGCTACACCTTC. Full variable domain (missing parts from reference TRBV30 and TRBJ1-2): SQTIHQWPATLVQPVGSPLSLECTVEGTSNPNLYWYRQAAGRGLQLLFYSVGIGQISSEVPQNLSASRPQDRQFILSSKKLLLSDSGFYLCAWGQRNYGYTFGSGTRLTVV.

CDR3: CASSSTDSHHGYTF. The CDR3 bases are TGTGCCAGCAGCTCGACTGACAGTCACCATGGCTACACCTTC. The rearrangement links TRBV7-9 to TRBJ1-2, with a tentative D call TRBD1 (5 bases). Trimming pared 4 bases from V and 6 bases from J, leaving 15 bases between. Germline V CDR1 and CDR2: SEHNR, FQNEAQ (reference sequence). The CDR3 runs to 14 residues.